The 23 T cell receptor beta chains below were found in one sample sequenced in a study of Ad26.COV2.S vaccination and SARS-CoV-2 variants. The assay was immunoSEQ multiplex PCR, and TCRdb's table has in-frame clones only and misses some. The profile covers 180,000 or so clones, with roughly 87% appearing a single time and over 4.5% taken by the ten largest. Here the sequenced sample was peripheral blood, taken after recovery from COVID-19. These TCRs come from a human donor who had recovered from COVID-19.

The rearrangement joins TRBV11-3 to TRBJ2-3; weak D call: TRBD1 (6 bases). Deletions cut 5 bases from V and 6 bases from J, with 15 bases between. The CDR3 loop spans 14 amino acids. The V gene's germline CDR1 is SGHNT and CDR2 YENEEA. The CDR3 sequence is CASSPTGTRDTQYF. DNA of the CDR3: TGTGCCAGCAGCCCAACAGGGACGCGGGATACGCAGTATTTT. The full variable domain, rest sourced from reference TRBV11-3 and TRBJ2-3, is EAGVVQSPRYKIIEKKQPVAFWCNPISGHNTLYWYLQNLGQGPELLIRYENEEAVDDSQLPKDRFSAERLKGVDSTLKIQPAELGDSAVYLCASSPTGTRDTQYFGPGTRLTVL.

This chain joins TRBV2 and TRBJ2-1, with D possibly matching TRBD2 (5 bases). The ends were cut back, 9 bases at V and 12 bases at J, with 18 bases in the middle. The CDR3 has 12 residues. Germline CDR1 SNHLY, CDR2 FYNNEI. CDR3 DNA sequence: TGTGCCAGTAGATACGAGGGTCTGGGGCAGTTCTTC. Protein sequence: CASRYEGLGQFF.

V usage is TRBV7-2 and J usage is TRBJ2-1, with 8 bases fitting TRBD2. Losses at the gene ends were 5 bases for V and 1 base for J; bases not matched to a gene: 4. The CDR3 consists of 15 residues. Germline CDR1 and CDR2: SGHTA and FQGNSA. CDR3 region: CASSLGLASYNEQFF. The CDR3 nucleotides are TGTGCCAGCAGCCTTGGACTAGCATCCTACAATGAGCAGTTCTTC.

The genes are TRBV6-5 and TRBJ1-3, with TRBD1 identical over 9 bases. Per the germline V gene, CDR1 is MNHEY and CDR2 is SVGAGI. The junction had 2 bases not matched to a gene; V was cut back by 5 bases and J by 0 bases. The CDR3 length is 15 residues. CDR3 DNA sequence: TGTGCCAGCAGTCCACAGGGGGCCTCTGGAAACACCATATATTTT. As protein: CASSPQGASGNTIYF.

The chain joins TRBV29-1 to TRBJ1-2, with D tentatively TRBD1 (5 bases). Germline V CDR1 and CDR2: SQVTM, ANQGSEA. V dropped 5 bases and J dropped 0 bases, with 16 bases sitting between them. The CDR3 is 15 amino acids. The CDR3 loop reads CSVRGVQEANYGYTF. The CDR3 DNA sequence: TGCAGCGTTCGGGGCGTCCAGGAAGCTAACTATGGCTACACCTTC.

The chain employs TRBV29-1 and TRBJ2-2; TRBD1 matches 9 bases. Trimming took 4 bases from V and 0 from J; bases not matched to a gene: 0. The CDR3 loop spans 14 amino acids. Germline CDR1 is SQVTM and CDR2 is ANQGSEA. CDR3 residues: CSVGQGANTGELFF. The CDR3 DNA reads as TGCAGCGTTGGACAGGGGGCGAACACCGGGGAGCTGTTTTTT.

The genes are TRBV3-1 (or the pseudogene TRBV3-2) and TRBJ2-1, with a weak D call TRBD1 (5 bases). CDR1 LGHDT and CDR2 YNNKEL come from the germline V gene (reference sequence). CDR3 length: 12 residues. Trimming cost V 6 bases and J 9 bases, with 12 bases left between them. The CDR3 loop is CASSPTQGEQFF. CDR3 nucleotides: TGTGCCAGCAGTCCAACCCAGGGTGAGCAGTTCTTC.

The chain's CDR3 is CASSAGNTIYF. The CDR3 DNA reads as TGTGCCAGCAGTGCTGGAAACACCATATATTTT. The chain recombines TRBV12-3 or TRBV12-4 with TRBJ1-3; D gene uncertain. This CDR3 has 11 residues. V lost 5 bases and J 2 bases, leaving 1 base between the germline ends.

The chain recombines TRBV11-3 with TRBJ2-1, with D unresolved. Germline V gene sequence: CDR1 SGHNT, CDR2 YENEEA. V was cut by 1 base and J by 4 bases, with 8 bases left in between. CDR3 length: 14 amino acids. DNA for the CDR3: TGTGCCAGCAGCTTAGTCGGGTCGTACAATGAGCAGTTCTTC. Translation gives CASSLVGSYNEQFF.

V is TRBV14 and J is TRBJ2-5, with TRBD1 matching 7 bases. The CDR3 extends over 16 amino acids. The germline V gene encodes CDR1 SGHDN and CDR2 FVKESK. Trimming at V came to 3 bases and at J to 2 bases, leaving 9 bases not matched to a gene. The CDR3 spells CASSHLGTALQETQYF. For the CDR3, the DNA is TGTGCCAGCAGCCACCTGGGGACAGCGCTACAAGAGACCCAGTACTTC.

This chain links TRBV7-9 with TRBJ2-7, with 9 bases fitting TRBD1. The germline V gene encodes CDR1 SEHNR and CDR2 FQNEAQ (reference sequence). V lost 6 bases, J lost 5 bases, and 11 bases stayed unmatched. This CDR3 spans 15 amino acids. The CDR3 region is CASRSAGTGSNEQYF. In DNA form, the CDR3 reads TGTGCCAGCAGATCCGCCGGGACAGGGTCCAACGAGCAGTACTTC.

The rearrangement joins TRBV10-2 to TRBJ2-7; D may correspond to TRBD1 or TRBD2 (6 bases each). Germline V gene data show CDR1 as WSHSY and CDR2 as SAAADI. The CDR3 extends over 18 amino acids. Between the trimmed V and J ends, which lost 9 bases and 0 bases, there was a span of 27 bases. In DNA, the CDR3 is TGCGCCAGTGAAGGGGGATCACGGCGTGCGGGGAGCTCCTACGAGCAGTACTTC. Translating it yields CASEGGSRRAGSSYEQYF.

The chain recombines TRBV7-2 with TRBJ2-5; TRBD2 matches 8 bases. The CDR3 extends over 12 amino acids. CDR1 is SGHTA, CDR2 FQGNSA, per germline. J was trimmed by 1 base and V by 8 bases; bases with no gene match: 0. The CDR3 here is CASRGGQETQYF. DNA for the CDR3: TGTGCCAGCCGGGGGGGCCAAGAGACCCAGTACTTC.

The sample holds one count of this clone. The genes are TRBV5-1 and TRBJ1-2; D is undetermined. This CDR3 has 14 residues. Looked up from germline, CDR1 is SGHRS and CDR2 is YFSETQ. Trimming stripped 0 bases from V and 1 base from J, with 7 bases between. CDR3 nucleotides: TGCGCCAGCAGCTTGGAAGGGTATAACTATGGCTACACCTTC. Translation gives CASSLEGYNYGYTF.

On this clone itself: Other nucleotide sequences in the sample specify the same CDR3. The rearrangement joins TRBV5-1 to TRBJ1-2; tentatively, D is TRBD1 (6 bases). This CDR3 region has 12 residues. CDR1 and CDR2 (germline): SGHRS, YFSETQ. The V end lost 3 bases, the J end lost 6 bases, and 9 bases lay between the germline ends. CDR3 loop: CASSSQGDGYTF. The DNA for the CDR3 is TGCGCCAGCAGCTCACAGGGAGATGGCTACACCTTC.

The V call is TRBV6-5, the J call TRBJ2-3; possible D gene TRBD2, 7 bases. Per germline, CDR1 MNHEY and CDR2 SVGAGI. The V end lost 11 bases, the J end lost 0 bases, and 18 bases lay between the germline ends. This CDR3 has 15 amino acids. The CDR3 loop is CASLPRGASTDTQYF. For the CDR3, the DNA is TGTGCCTCCTTGCCTCGGGGGGCTAGCACAGATACGCAGTATTTT.

This clone was seen a single time. This chain links TRBV27 with TRBJ2-6; 8 nucleotides align to TRBD1. This CDR3 is 17 amino acids long. The germline V gene has CDR1 MNHEY and CDR2 SMNVEV (reference sequence). With 0 bases clipped from V and 1 base from J, the junction kept 2 bases outside the gene matches. CDR3 sequence reads: CASSLSQGASGANVLTF. The CDR3 DNA reads TGTGCCAGCAGTTTATCGCAGGGGGCATCTGGGGCCAACGTCCTGACTTTC.

The V call is TRBV7-6, the J call TRBJ1-2, with D tentatively TRBD1 (5 bases). Trimming removed 5 bases from V and 8 bases from J, with 21 bases in between. The germline V gene has CDR1 SGHVS and CDR2 FNYEAQ. The CDR3 spans 15 residues. The CDR3: CASSPQSGGTRGYTF. Written as DNA, the CDR3 is TGTGCCAGCAGCCCCCAATCTGGTGGGACTCGAGGCTACACCTTC.

In the case of this clone: This CDR3 is also generated by other DNA sequences in the sample. V and J are TRBV6-5 and TRBJ2-5; the D call may be TRBD1 or TRBD2 (5 bases each). Trimming pared 6 bases from V and 5 bases from J, leaving 16 bases between. The germline CDR1 and CDR2 sequences are MNHEY and SVGAGI. The CDR3 runs 14 residues. The CDR3 nucleotides read TGTGCCAGCAGCTCCGGGACGGGACGGGAGACCCAGTACTTC. It encodes CASSSGTGRETQYF.

This rearrangement joins TRBV7-3 to TRBJ2-1; D is unclear. Trimming left V 1 base short and J 5 bases short, with 9 bases between. CDR1 is SGHTA, CDR2 FQGTGA, per germline. CDR3 length: 14 amino acids. CDR3 in DNA: TGTGCCAGCAGCTTAATCCCTAGTGACAATGAGCAGTTCTTC. Amino acids: CASSLIPSDNEQFF.

The genes are TRBV9 and TRBJ1-3; D is possibly TRBD1 (5 bases). CDR1 is SGDLS and CDR2 is YYNGEE in the germline V gene. V was shortened by 3 bases and J by 0 bases, with 13 bases between the two germline ends. The CDR3 length is 16 residues. The DNA for the CDR3 is TGTGCCAGCAGCGGGGGGTTTAAGGACTCTGGAAACACCATATATTTT. Its translation: CASSGGFKDSGNTIYF. Variable domain in full (rest from reference TRBV9 and TRBJ1-3): DSGVTQTPKHLITATGQRVTLRCSPRSGDLSVYWYQQSLDQGLQFLIQYYNGEERAKGNILERFSAQQFPDLHSELNLSSLELGDSALYFCASSGGFKDSGNTIYFGEGSWLTVV.

This clone has a single count. V gene TRBV7-9 combines with J gene TRBJ2-5; D ambiguous. The V end was cut by 0 bases, the J end by 4 bases, with 9 bases between. There are 14 residues in the CDR3. Germline CDR1 is SEHNR and CDR2 is FQNEAQ (reference sequence). CDR3 sequence (DNA): TGTGCCAGCAGCTTAGCATCCCAGAGAGAGACCCAGTACTTC. This sequence encodes CASSLASQRETQYF.

The CDR3 region has the DNA TGTGCCAGCAGTGCGACAGGGGGCGCGGGCACAGATACGCAGTATTTT. It encodes CASSATGGAGTDTQYF. V and J are TRBV21-1 and TRBJ2-3; TRBD1 is taken as the D call from the table, unchecked against the DNA. TRBV21-1 is termed a pseudogene. The CDR3 is 16 amino acids.